Below are 30 T cell receptor beta chains sequenced from a single sample in a study of blood T cell repertoires in COVID-19. Generated by immunoSEQ multiplex PCR, the TCRdb table keeps only in-frame clones and is missing some. The sample lists fewer than 150,000 clones; about nine tenths were seen once. The specimen sequenced was peripheral blood. These receptors came from a man aged 45-65 years with active or convalescent COVID-19.

The chain joins TRBV5-6 to TRBJ1-5; 7 nucleotides line up with TRBD1. CDR1 SGHDT and CDR2 YYEEEE come from the germline V gene. The CDR3 is 14 residues long. The V gene end was trimmed by 3 bases and the J gene end by 0 bases; junction bases not matched to a gene: 0. The DNA of the CDR3 is TGTGCCAGCAGCTCAGGGGGTAGCAATCAGCCCCAGCATTTT. Its translation: CASSSGGSNQPQHF.

This clone was seen a single time. This chain links TRBV6-5 with TRBJ2-7; perhaps TRBD1 as D (5 bases). CDR3 length: 14 amino acids. V dropped 0 bases and J dropped 4 bases, with 10 bases sitting between them. Germline assignment: CDR1 MNHEY and CDR2 SVGAGI. CDR3 DNA sequence: TGTGCCAGCAGTTACTCGAGCAGGGTTTACGAGCAGTACTTC. Its protein product is CASSYSSRVYEQYF.

J is TRBJ1-6 and V is TRBV1. TRBV1 is a documented pseudogene. The CDR3 extends over 19 amino acids. This CDR3 reads CTSSQDWGGPSSYNSPLHF. The CDR3 DNA sequence: TGCACCAGCAGCCAAGATTGGGGGGGCCCAAGCTCCTATAATTCACCCCTCCACTTT.

V gene TRBV2 combines with J gene TRBJ2-3; D is unclear. The CDR3 has 12 amino acids. Germline CDR1 is SNHLY and CDR2 is FYNNEI. V was trimmed by 0 bases and J by 11 bases, leaving 9 bases between them. The DNA for the CDR3 is TGTGCCAGCAGTGAAGCCCGGTATGGGCAGTATTTT. Its translation is CASSEARYGQYF.

This clone was counted between two and nine times. This chain joins TRBV5-1 and TRBJ2-2, with 8 bases aligning to TRBD2. Germline-derived CDR1 and CDR2 are SGHRS and YFSETQ. This CDR3 spans 15 amino acids. J was trimmed by 7 bases and V by 5 bases; bases with no gene match: 10. The CDR3, as DNA: TGCGCCAGCAGTACGACTAGCGAGGGGCACGGGGAGCTGTTTTTT. This codes for CASSTTSEGHGELFF.

This clone appeared once. The chain employs TRBV9 and TRBJ1-2; a possible D gene is TRBD1 (6 bases). The V gene lost 3 bases and the J gene lost 5 bases, with 23 bases spanning the gap. Germline V gene data show CDR1 as SGDLS and CDR2 as YYNGEE. CDR3 size: 17 residues. The CDR3 loop reads CASSGLETGIQGYGYTF. The CDR3 DNA reads TGTGCCAGCAGCGGGTTAGAAACAGGGATTCAAGGGTATGGCTACACCTTC.

This chain's CDR3 is CASSSNSGSWNEQYF. The CDR3 DNA reads TGTGCCAGCAGCTCAAATAGCGGGAGTTGGAACGAGCAGTACTTC. The chain couples TRBV5-4 to TRBJ2-7, with 9 nucleotides matching TRBD2. The V gene's germline CDR1 is SGHNT and CDR2 YYREEE (reference sequence). V was pared by 3 bases and J by 5 bases, with 9 bases of the junction left unmatched. This CDR3 contains 15 residues.

The chain couples TRBV30 to TRBJ1-1, with D uncertain. From germline, CDR1 is GTSNPN and CDR2 SVGIG (reference sequence). This CDR3 is 16 amino acids long. Between the trimmed V and J ends, which lost 3 bases and 0 bases, there was a span of 17 bases. CDR3 loop: CAWRKSGRAMNTEAFF. The DNA of the CDR3 is TGTGCCTGGAGGAAATCGGGGAGGGCGATGAACACTGAAGCTTTCTTT.

This rearrangement joins TRBV30 to TRBJ2-7; 12 nucleotides agree with TRBD1. Germline V gene lookup returns CDR1 GTSNPN and CDR2 SVGIG (reference sequence). After removal of 5 bases from V and 6 bases from J, the junction contained 2 bases not matched to a gene. The CDR3 covers 12 residues. The CDR3 region is CAWGTGGFEQYF. The CDR3 nucleotides are TGTGCCTGGGGGACAGGGGGCTTCGAGCAGTACTTC. Combining the CDR3 with reference TRBV30 and TRBJ2-7 gives the whole variable domain SQTIHQWPATLVQPVGSPLSLECTVEGTSNPNLYWYRQAAGRGLQLLFYSVGIGQISSEVPQNLSASRPQDRQFILSSKKLLLSDSGFYLCAWGTGGFEQYFGPGTRLTVT.

The rearrangement links TRBV3-1 (or the pseudogene TRBV3-2) to TRBJ2-1; 7 nucleotides align to TRBD2. The J segment lost 15 bases and the V segment lost 4 bases, leaving 6 bases of the junction unmatched. Per the germline V gene, CDR1 is LGHDT and CDR2 is YNNKEL (reference sequence). The length of the CDR3 is 11 residues. The CDR3 protein is CASSRGGRTFF. The CDR3 bases are TGTGCCAGCAGCCGGGGGGGGAGAACGTTCTTC.

This clone appeared once. The V and J genes are TRBV27 and TRBJ2-5; TRBD1 matches 7 bases. J lost 2 bases, V lost 5 bases, and 8 bases had no gene match. CDR1 MNHEY and CDR2 SMNVEV come from the germline V gene (reference sequence). This CDR3 is 15 amino acids long. This chain's CDR3 is CASSPRTGNQETQYF. The DNA for the CDR3 is TGTGCCAGCAGTCCAAGGACAGGAAATCAAGAGACCCAGTACTTC.

The chain joins TRBV19 to TRBJ1-1; tentatively, D is TRBD1 (5 bases). Germline CDR1 LNHDA, CDR2 SQIVND (reference sequence). The CDR3 is made up of 17 amino acids. Trimming removed 6 bases from V and 3 bases from J, with 23 bases in between. The CDR3 bases are TGTGCCAGTAGAAATATCCCAGGGCTGATTAAGGACACTGAAGCTTTCTTT. This codes for CASRNIPGLIKDTEAFF.

This chain uses TRBV19 with TRBJ1-1, with 7 nucleotides matching TRBD1. Germline CDR1 and CDR2: LNHDA and SQIVND (reference sequence). This CDR3 is 15 amino acids long. J was trimmed by 1 base and V by 7 bases; bases with no gene match: 9. CDR3 loop: CASTNTDRRNTEAFF. CDR3 nucleotide sequence: TGTGCCAGTACCAATACGGACAGGAGGAACACTGAAGCTTTCTTT. The variable domain in full, completed from reference TRBV19 and TRBJ1-1, reads DGGITQSPKYLFRKEGQNVTLSCEQNLNHDAMYWYRQDPGQGLRLIYYSQIVNDFQKGDIAEGYSVSREKKESFPLTVTSAQKNPTAFYLCASTNTDRRNTEAFFGQGTRLTVV.

The chain couples TRBV6-6 to TRBJ2-7; 11 bases are shared with TRBD2. The junction had 3 bases not matched to a gene; V was cut back by 1 base and J by 4 bases. The length of the CDR3 is 15 residues. The V gene's germline CDR1 is MNHNY and CDR2 SVGAGI (reference sequence). Here the CDR3 DNA reads TGTGCCAGCAGTTACTTCACTAGCGGGAGTTACGAGCAGTACTTC. This sequence encodes CASSYFTSGSYEQYF.

The chain uses TRBV11-2 and TRBJ2-7, with TRBD1 as a possible D gene (6 bases). The germline V gene has CDR1 SGHAT and CDR2 FQNNGV. V dropped 6 bases and J dropped 0 bases, with 9 bases sitting between them. There are 13 residues in the CDR3. As DNA, the CDR3 is TGTGCCAGCAGTCGGACAGACTCCTACGAGCAGTACTTC. The encoded protein is CASSRTDSYEQYF.

This clone showed up just once. The chain is built from TRBV6-5 and TRBJ2-7; TRBD2 matches 11 bases. The CDR3 runs 16 residues. Germline loops: CDR1 MNHEY, CDR2 SVGAGI. After removal of 0 bases from V and 2 bases from J, the junction contained 3 bases not matched to a gene. CDR3 sequence reads: CASSYSTGLAAYEQYF. For the CDR3, the DNA is TGTGCCAGCAGTTACTCGACGGGACTAGCGGCCTACGAGCAGTACTTC.

The V gene is TRBV7-9, the J gene TRBJ2-5; 16 bases fit TRBD2. The V segment lost 3 bases and the J segment 4 bases; nucleotides outside the gene matches: 5. Germline V gene lookup returns CDR1 SEHNR and CDR2 FQNEAQ (reference sequence). The CDR3 is 17 amino acids. This chain's CDR3 is CASSLGLAGGPRETQYF. CDR3 DNA sequence: TGTGCCAGCAGCTTGGGACTAGCGGGAGGGCCTAGAGAGACCCAGTACTTC.

The genes are TRBV21-1 and TRBJ1-1; no DNA check was done on the table's D call, TRBD1. TRBV21-1 is marked as a pseudogene. The CDR3 has 17 residues. The CDR3, as DNA: TGTGCCAGCAGCAAAGGACAGGACAGGGGTATGAACACTGAAGCTTTCTTT. Protein: CASSKGQDRGMNTEAFF.

On this clone: Other DNA sequences in the sample encode the same CDR3. The J gene is TRBJ2-1, the V gene TRBV6-6, with TRBD2 identical over 10 bases. The germline gives CDR1 MNHNY, CDR2 SVGAGI (reference sequence). The CDR3 totals 16 residues. The V segment lost 0 bases and the J segment 3 bases; nucleotides outside the gene matches: 2. The CDR3 sequence is CASSYSASGGYNEQFF. DNA for the CDR3: TGTGCCAGCAGTTACTCCGCTAGCGGGGGCTACAATGAGCAGTTCTTC.

V and J are TRBV28 and TRBJ2-7; 8 bases align to TRBD1. Germline V CDR1 and CDR2: MDHEN, SYDVKM. J was trimmed by 3 bases and V by 6 bases; bases with no gene match: 7. The CDR3 sequence is 14 residues long. The CDR3: CASSLTGASYEQYF. The CDR3 coding sequence is TGTGCCAGCAGCCTGACAGGGGCCAGCTACGAGCAGTACTTC. The complete variable domain, with remaining parts taken from reference TRBV28 and TRBJ2-7, reads DVKVTQSSRYLVKRTGEKVFLECVQDMDHENMFWYRQDPGLGLRLIYFSYDVKMKEKGDIPEGYSVSREKKERFSLILESASTNQTSMYLCASSLTGASYEQYFGPGTRLTVT.

The chain combines TRBV19 with TRBJ2-2, with 7 bases that match TRBD2. Germline assignment: CDR1 LNHDA and CDR2 SQIVND (reference sequence). V dropped 1 base and J dropped 4; count of bases not matched to a gene: 6. The CDR3 length is 16 residues. The CDR3 protein is CASSIVPGRGTGELFF. The CDR3 DNA sequence: TGTGCCAGTAGTATAGTTCCGGGGAGGGGCACCGGGGAGCTGTTTTTT.

The chain carries TRBV4-3 and TRBJ1-2, with 7 bases lining up with TRBD1. With 0 bases clipped from V and 4 bases from J, the junction kept 5 bases outside the gene matches. The CDR3 runs 15 residues. In germline, CDR1 is LGHNA, CDR2 YSLEER. The CDR3 DNA reads as TGCGCCAGCAGCCAAGATCGTGACAGGGCCTATGGCTACACCTTC. Protein product: CASSQDRDRAYGYTF.

The chain recombines TRBV28 with TRBJ1-2; 7 bases match TRBD1. The germline V gene has CDR1 MDHEN and CDR2 SYDVKM. V shed 6 bases, J shed 6 bases, and the junction held 7 bases outside the gene matches. The CDR3 is 13 amino acids. CDR3 DNA: TGTGCCAGCAGAGAATCGACAGGGAATGGCTACACCTTC. It yields the protein CASRESTGNGYTF.

The chain joins TRBV30 to TRBJ1-1, with TRBD1 matching 7 bases. CDR1 GTSNPN and CDR2 SVGIG come from the germline V gene (reference sequence). The CDR3 runs 13 residues. V lost 7 bases, J lost 2 bases, and 7 bases stayed unmatched. Written as DNA, the CDR3 is TGTGCCTACCAGACAGGGTTTAACACTGAAGCTTTCTTT. Its protein product is CAYQTGFNTEAFF.

J is TRBJ1-5 and V is TRBV19, with TRBD1 matching over 9 bases. Germline CDR1 is LNHDA and CDR2 is SQIVND (reference sequence). The V and J ends lost 1 base and 6 bases, in that order; junction bases with no gene match: 7. This CDR3 is 16 amino acids long. CDR3 DNA: TGTGCCAGTAGTATAGGGGTGGGGACAGGGATTCAGCCCCAGCATTTT. Its translation: CASSIGVGTGIQPQHF.

The J gene is TRBJ1-1, the V gene TRBV28; tentative D call: TRBD1 (5 bases). CDR1 is MDHEN and CDR2 is SYDVKM in the germline V gene. Trimming left V 3 bases short and J 2 bases short, with 16 bases between. The CDR3 runs 16 residues. The CDR3 sequence is CASSFTRVSVNTEAFF. In nucleotides, the CDR3 is TGTGCCAGCAGTTTCACCAGGGTGAGTGTAAACACTGAAGCTTTCTTT.

This rearrangement joins TRBV24-1 to TRBJ2-7; TRBD1 agrees at 7 bases. CDR3 length: 16 amino acids. Germline loops: CDR1 KGHDR, CDR2 SFDVKD. V was clipped by 4 bases and J by 5 bases; unmatched bases: 13. DNA for the CDR3: TGTGCCACCAGTGACCCGGGACAGCCCCAGGGGAACGAGCAGTACTTC. Residues: CATSDPGQPQGNEQYF.

The chain is built from TRBV5-1 and TRBJ1-5; 10 bases line up with TRBD1. The CDR3 extends over 16 amino acids. Germline trimming cut 0 bases from V and 3 bases from J; bases unmatched to any gene: 3. The germline V gene has CDR1 SGHRS and CDR2 YFSETQ. CDR3 nucleotides: TGCGCCAGCAGCTTGGGGACAGGGGGTTCCAATCAGCCCCAGCATTTT. Translation gives CASSLGTGGSNQPQHF. The entire variable domain, with the rest obtained from reference TRBV5-1 and TRBJ1-5, is as follows: KAGVTQTPRYLIKTRGQQVTLSCSPISGHRSVSWYQQTPGQGLQFLFEYFSETQRNKGNFPGRFSGRQFSNSRSEMNVSTLELGDSALYLCASSLGTGGSNQPQHFGDGTRLSIL.

This clone occurred a few times. V usage is TRBV18 and J usage is TRBJ2-7; D perhaps matches TRBD2 (5 bases). The CDR3 spans 14 residues. Trimming took off 3 bases at V and 2 bases at J, with 11 bases between the two ends. From germline, CDR1 is KGHSH and CDR2 LQKENI. CDR3 nucleotides: TGTGCCAGCTCACCGCCACAGAGGGCCTACGAGCAGTACTTC. This translates into CASSPPQRAYEQYF.

This sequence joins TRBV18 and TRBJ2-7; 7 bases are shared with TRBD2. The CDR3 consists of 16 residues. V gave up 0 bases and J gave up 0 bases; unmatched junction bases: 5. Germline V gene lookup returns CDR1 KGHSH and CDR2 LQKENI. The CDR3, as DNA: TGTGCCAGCTCACCACCCCGCGGGGGAAGCTCCTACGAGCAGTACTTC. Translation gives CASSPPRGGSSYEQYF.